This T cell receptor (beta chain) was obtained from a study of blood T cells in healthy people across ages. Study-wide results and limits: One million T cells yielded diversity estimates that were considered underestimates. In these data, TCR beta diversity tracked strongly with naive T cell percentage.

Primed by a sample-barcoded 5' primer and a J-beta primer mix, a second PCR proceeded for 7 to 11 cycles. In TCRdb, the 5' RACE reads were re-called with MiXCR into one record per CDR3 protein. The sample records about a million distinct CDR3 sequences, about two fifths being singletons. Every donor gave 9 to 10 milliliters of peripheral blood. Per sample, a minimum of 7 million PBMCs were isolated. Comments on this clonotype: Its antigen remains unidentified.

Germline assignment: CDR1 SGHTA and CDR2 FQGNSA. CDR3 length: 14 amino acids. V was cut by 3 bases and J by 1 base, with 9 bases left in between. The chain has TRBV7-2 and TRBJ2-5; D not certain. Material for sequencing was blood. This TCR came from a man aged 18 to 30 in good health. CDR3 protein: CASSLTPSQETQYF. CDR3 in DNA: TGTGCCAGCAGCTTGACACCATCCCAAGAGACCCAGTACTTC.